Below are 13 T cell receptor beta chains sequenced from a single sample in a study of cytomegalovirus exposure and HLA in healthy donors. The PCR used 60 Vbeta and 13 Jbeta primers. Here immunoSEQ multiplex PCR was the method, and the copy in TCRdb shows in-frame clones only, minus some. The repertoire holds over 150,000 clones, roughly three quarters seen once, with over 1.1% in the top ten. Input material: PBMCs. Receptors originate from a man in his 60s in good health and CMV-seronegative.

This clone was detected a few times. CDR3 DNA sequence: TGTGCCAGCAGCTTGGGAGGAACCAAAAACATTCAGTACTTC. Its protein product is CASSLGGTKNIQYF. The J gene is TRBJ2-4, the V gene TRBV5-8; D is unresolved. Trimming took off 0 bases at V and 2 bases at J, with 6 bases between the two ends. This CDR3 has 14 residues. Germline V CDR1 and CDR2: SGHTS, YDEGEE.

This clone came up a few times. Other DNA sequences in the sample encode the same CDR3. J is TRBJ1-3 and V is TRBV5-6; D gene unclear. There are 15 residues in the CDR3. Germline CDR1 is SGHDT and CDR2 is YYEEEE. V was trimmed by 4 bases and J by 2 bases, leaving 13 bases between them. CDR3 in DNA: TGTGCCAGCAGCCCGACCGGAGGGACTGGAAACACCATATATTTT. Its translation: CASSPTGGTGNTIYF.

The table lists this clone with a count of one. This chain uses TRBV4-2 with TRBJ2-2; D is unresolved. There are 13 residues in the CDR3. V was trimmed by 5 bases and J by 6 bases, leaving 10 bases between them. Germline lookup yields CDR1 LGHNA and CDR2 YNFKEQ. DNA for the CDR3: TGTGCCAGCAGCTCGTCCCTCTCCGGGGAGCTGTTTTTT. Encoded protein: CASSSSLSGELFF.

The genes are TRBV30 and TRBJ2-3; D is ambiguous. The CDR3 consists of 15 residues. Trimming took off 2 bases at V and 0 bases at J, with 12 bases between the two ends. CDR1 is GTSNPN and CDR2 is SVGIG in the germline V gene (reference sequence). In nucleotides, the CDR3 is TGTGCCTGGAGTCCCCGACAACTTAGCACAGATACGCAGTATTTT. Protein: CAWSPRQLSTDTQYF.

CDR3 sequence reads: CASSVGTIGTGGQETQYF. CDR3 DNA sequence: TGTGCCAGCAGCGTAGGGACCATTGGGACGGGGGGCCAAGAGACCCAGTACTTC. The chain couples TRBV9 to TRBJ2-5; 7 nucleotides line up with TRBD2. Germline loops: CDR1 SGDLS, CDR2 YYNGEE. The CDR3 has 18 amino acids. The V gene end was trimmed by 0 bases and the J gene end by 1 base; junction bases not matched to a gene: 12.

The chain has TRBV19 and TRBJ2-5; a possible D gene is TRBD2 (6 bases). CDR1 and CDR2 from the germline V gene are LNHDA and SQIVND (reference sequence). V was cut by 8 bases and J by 3 bases, with 19 bases left in between. The CDR3 extends over 15 amino acids. The CDR3 here is CASARRRDGEETQYF. The CDR3 DNA follows: TGTGCCAGTGCTCGCCGGCGGGATGGCGAAGAGACCCAGTACTTC.

The V call is TRBV7-9, the J call TRBJ2-2, with D perhaps matching TRBD2 (7 bases). V lost 4 bases, J lost 4 bases, and 16 bases lay in between. CDR3 length equals 16 residues. CDR1 is SEHNR, CDR2 FQNEAQ, per germline (reference sequence). CDR3 in amino acids: CASSSGGGALTGELFF. The CDR3 nucleotides are TGTGCCAGCAGCTCCGGTGGGGGGGCCCTCACCGGGGAGCTGTTTTTT.

The chain links TRBV6-1 to TRBJ2-5; maybe TRBD2 (6 bases). The CDR3 totals 15 residues. Germline-derived CDR1 and CDR2 are MNHNS and SASEGT. V lost 2 bases to trimming and J lost 4 bases, with 14 bases between them. CDR3 region: CASSELWGVAETQYF. CDR3 in DNA: TGTGCCAGCAGTGAATTATGGGGGGTGGCAGAGACCCAGTACTTC.

V gene TRBV2 combines with J gene TRBJ2-6, with 7 bases aligning to TRBD1. Germline trimming cut 10 bases from V and 0 bases from J; bases unmatched to any gene: 6. Germline CDR1 SNHLY, CDR2 FYNNEI. The CDR3 length is 15 residues. CDR3 sequence (DNA): TGTGCCAAAAGACAGGGTTCCTCTGGGGCCAACGTCCTGACTTTC. Translating it yields CAKRQGSSGANVLTF.

V usage is TRBV5-8 and J usage is TRBJ1-5, with a tentative D call TRBD1 (5 bases). This CDR3 spans 11 amino acids. Trimming took off 5 bases at V and 9 bases at J, with 9 bases between the two ends. Germline loops: CDR1 SGHTS, CDR2 YDEGEE. The CDR3, as DNA: TGTGCCAGCAGACAGGAGGGGCCCCAGCATTTT. This translates into CASRQEGPQHF.

This clone was seen once. The V gene is TRBV29-1, the J gene TRBJ2-7; 7 bases fit TRBD1. This CDR3 is 15 amino acids long. The V and J ends lost 2 bases and 3 bases, in that order; junction bases with no gene match: 10. Germline loops: CDR1 SQVTM, CDR2 ANQGSEA. In nucleotides, the CDR3 is TGCAGCGTTGAATCGTGGTACAGGGGCGGCTACGAGCAGTACTTC. This codes for CSVESWYRGGYEQYF.

V and J are TRBV27 and TRBJ2-7; no firm D call. The CDR3 contains 16 residues. Trimming removed 4 bases from V and 4 bases from J, with 20 bases in between. The germline CDR1 and CDR2 sequences are MNHEY and SMNVEV (reference sequence). CDR3 protein: CASSYTGSRTRYEQYF. The DNA for the CDR3 is TGTGCCAGCAGTTATACCGGGTCCCGCACCCGATACGAGCAGTACTTC.

In this sample, this clone turned up a few times. V gene TRBV7-9 combines with J gene TRBJ1-6; no definite D call. Deletions cut 6 bases from V and 6 bases from J, with 12 bases between. Germline V gives CDR1 SEHNR, CDR2 FQNEAQ (reference sequence). The CDR3 spans 14 residues. CDR3 protein: CASRASEGNSPLHF. DNA for the CDR3: TGTGCCAGCAGGGCTTCCGAGGGTAATTCACCCCTCCACTTT.